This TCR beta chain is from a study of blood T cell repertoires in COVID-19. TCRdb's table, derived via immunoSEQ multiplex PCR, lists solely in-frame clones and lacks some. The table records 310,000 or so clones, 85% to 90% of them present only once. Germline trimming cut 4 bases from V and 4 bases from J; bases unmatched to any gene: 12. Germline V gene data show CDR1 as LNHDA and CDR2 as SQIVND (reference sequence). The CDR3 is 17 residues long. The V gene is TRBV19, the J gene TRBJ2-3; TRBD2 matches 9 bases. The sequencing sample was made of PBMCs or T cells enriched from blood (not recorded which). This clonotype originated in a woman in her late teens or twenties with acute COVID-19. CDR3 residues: CASSTPWVAGVADTQYF. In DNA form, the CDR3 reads TGTGCCAGTAGTACCCCTTGGGTAGCGGGAGTAGCAGATACGCAGTATTTT.